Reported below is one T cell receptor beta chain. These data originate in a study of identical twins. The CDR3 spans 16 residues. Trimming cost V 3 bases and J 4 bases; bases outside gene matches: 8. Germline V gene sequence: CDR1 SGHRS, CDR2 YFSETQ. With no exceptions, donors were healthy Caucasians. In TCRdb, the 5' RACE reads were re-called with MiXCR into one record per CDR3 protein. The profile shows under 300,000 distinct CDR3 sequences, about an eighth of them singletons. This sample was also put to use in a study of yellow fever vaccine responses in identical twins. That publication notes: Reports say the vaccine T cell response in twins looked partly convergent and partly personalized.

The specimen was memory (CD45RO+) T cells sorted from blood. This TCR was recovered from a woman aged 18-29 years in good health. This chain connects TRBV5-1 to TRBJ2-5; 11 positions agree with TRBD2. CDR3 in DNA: TGCGCCAGCAGCTCCACACCCGGGACTAGCGGAGAGACCCAGTACTTC. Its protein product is CASSSTPGTSGETQYF.